This T cell receptor beta chain was obtained from a study of blood T cell repertoires in COVID-19. Overall study: Material from acute and convalescent COVID-19 was sourced from the United States, Italy and Spain. T cells, B-cell-depleted T cells, or PBMCs supplied cDNA or gDNA.

Per the original methods: The assay estimated nucleated cells by amplifying reference gene primers. The table came from immunoSEQ multiplex PCR; TCRdb's copy has only in-frame clones and leaves some out. V, J and clone size are taken as reported in that table, and D and trimming were inferred from the DNA itself. The sample holds a few hundred thousand clones, approximately 90% seen once. The CDR3 contains 18 residues. The V gene's germline CDR1 is LGHDT and CDR2 YNNKEL (reference sequence). J lost 7 bases, V lost 3 bases, and 15 bases had no gene match. V is TRBV3-1 (or the pseudogene TRBV3-2) and J is TRBJ2-5; 12 bases map to TRBD2. The sample taken for sequencing was peripheral blood. The clonotype comes from a woman aged 25 to 45 who had recovered from COVID-19. CDR3 DNA sequence: TGTGCCAGCAGCCACGCCGAGGGACTAGCGGGTTTCTCGGGGACCCAGTACTTC. Its translation is CASSHAEGLAGFSGTQYF.